A single T cell receptor beta chain is shown here with its context. The antigen is undetermined. 5'RACE, which relied on constant-segment primers, yielded TCR alpha and TCR beta cDNA libraries carrying sample barcodes and UMIs. Each CDR3 protein gets one entry after TCRdb re-called the 5' RACE reads with MiXCR. This sample yields about 130,000 distinct CDR3 sequences, of which 20% to 25% are seen a single time; around a quarter belongs to the top ten. This CDR3 is 16 amino acids long. V was shortened by 1 base and J by 5 bases, with 14 bases between the two germline ends. From germline, CDR1 is SGHVS and CDR2 FNYEAQ. This sample is part of a study of T-cell memory formation after mild COVID-19. Study overall: The TCR clusters were mostly specific to one donor. Study results and limitations: Clones that shrank (day 15 to 85) were balanced CD4/CD8, whereas later expanders leaned CD4+.

This chain uses TRBV7-6 with TRBJ1-4; D might be TRBD1 (5 bases). Input material: PBMCs or a T cell subset sorted from them (not recorded which). The clonotype comes from an adult woman who had mild COVID-19 (a few samples of this study predate the infection). Cell type and time point are not known. In DNA form, the CDR3 reads TGTGCCAGCAGCTTAGTTGGGGCGTCGGCGAATGAAAAACTGTTTTTT. As protein: CASSLVGASANEKLFF.